Given below is one TCR beta chain in context. This sample was included in a study of blood T cell repertoires in COVID-19. Whole-study context: There were acute and convalescent COVID-19 samples, and they came from the United States, Italy and Spain.

Original processing notes: For nucleated cells, counts were estimated from reference gene primer amplification. This table comes from immunoSEQ multiplex PCR, and its TCRdb copy is limited to in-frame clones, with some not included. D and trimming come from the DNA, and the V and J calls and clone size come from that table. The sample records some 42,000 clones, roughly 76% being singletons. V dropped 4 bases and J dropped 0; count of bases not matched to a gene: 9. CDR1 is SGHDN and CDR2 is FVKESK in the germline V gene. The CDR3 runs 18 residues. The J gene is TRBJ2-6, the V gene TRBV14, with 7 bases lining up with TRBD1. Sequences were obtained from peripheral blood. This clonotype was sampled from a woman in her seventies with acute or convalescent COVID-19. The CDR3 DNA reads TGTGCCAGCAGCCCCATGGGGGACAGCTTCTCTGGGGCCAACGTCCTGACTTTC. Translating it yields CASSPMGDSFSGANVLTF.